One sample yielded the 32 T cell receptor beta chains listed below, sequenced in a study of CD8 T cells in ankylosing spondylitis. TCRdb fed the 5' RACE reads into MiXCR, producing one record per CDR3 protein. In the table there are tens of thousands of distinct CDR3 sequences, about 5% of which are singletons. The specimen sequenced was blood, either unsorted or a sorted T cell fraction (not recorded which). These receptors came from a male donor with ankylosing spondylitis or in good health (not recorded which).

The V and J genes are TRBV11-2 and TRBJ1-1; D uncertain. V was cut by 5 bases and J by 4 bases, with 11 bases left in between. CDR1 is SGHAT and CDR2 is FQNNGV in the germline V gene. The CDR3 is 13 amino acids. CDR3 in amino acids: CASSPGLGTEAFF. DNA of the CDR3: TGTGCCAGCAGCCCCGGGCTAGGCACTGAAGCTTTCTTT.

Many counts were recorded for this clonotype. The chain carries TRBV4-1 and TRBJ2-5; D uncertain. In germline, CDR1 is MGHRA, CDR2 YSYEKL. This CDR3 comprises 14 residues. V lost 0 bases, J lost 7 bases, and 12 bases lay in between. The CDR3 region is CASSQDVLTRTQYF. CDR3 sequence (DNA): TGCGCCAGCAGCCAAGACGTCCTAACGCGGACCCAGTACTTC.

This clonotype occurred many times. The chain carries TRBV4-1 and TRBJ2-1; TRBD1 agrees at 7 bases. The CDR3 covers 15 residues. The germline V gene has CDR1 MGHRA and CDR2 YSYEKL. V was clipped by 4 bases and J by 9 bases; unmatched bases: 12. CDR3 DNA: TGCGCCAGCAGCCTTGGACTGACAGGGTCCGGTGAGCAGTTCTTC. Encoded protein: CASSLGLTGSGEQFF.

This clonotype was seen ten or more times. This chain connects TRBV6-2 or TRBV6-3 to TRBJ2-1; 12 nucleotides align to TRBD2. Trimming removed 8 bases from V and 9 bases from J; junction bases left unmatched: 11. This CDR3 is 15 amino acids long. CDR1 is MNHEY and CDR2 is SVGEGT in the germline V gene. The CDR3 nucleotides are TGTGCCAGCGGCGGGCTAGCGGGGGGGGAACGTGAGCAGTTCTTC. Amino acids: CASGGLAGGEREQFF.

This clonotype has a count of ten or more. This chain joins TRBV15 and TRBJ1-3, with D hard to call. The CDR3 consists of 14 residues. V dropped 2 bases and J dropped 4 bases, with 9 bases sitting between them. Germline V CDR1 and CDR2: LNHNV, YYDKDF (reference sequence). CDR3 sequence (DNA): TGTGCCACCAGCAGACGATCGACAGGAAACACCATATATTTT. It yields the protein CATSRRSTGNTIYF.

Many counts were recorded for this clonotype. The chain joins TRBV20-1 to TRBJ1-6, with D possibly TRBD1 on 5 matching bases. Germline assignment: CDR1 DFQATT and CDR2 SNEGSKA (reference sequence). This CDR3 has 14 residues. With 3 bases removed from V and 8 bases from J, the gap between germline ends came to 14 bases. The CDR3 nucleotides are TGCAGTGCTAGTAGGCCAGGGTGGGATTCACCCCTCCACTTT. This translates into CSASRPGWDSPLHF.

This clonotype was seen many times. The chain is built from TRBV7-6 and TRBJ2-7; D gene unclear. The germline gives CDR1 SGHVS, CDR2 FNYEAQ. The CDR3 length is 13 residues. Trimming shortened V by 1 base and J by 3 bases, and 7 bases separated the two germline ends. In DNA form, the CDR3 reads TGTGCCAGCAGCTTAGGACCGCACTACGAGCAGTACTTC. Its translation is CASSLGPHYEQYF. The entire variable domain, with the rest obtained from reference TRBV7-6 and TRBJ2-7, is as follows: GAGVSQSPRYKVTKRGQDVALRCDPISGHVSLYWYRQALGQGPEFLTYFNYEAQQDKSGLPNDRFSAERPEGSISTLTIQRTEQRDSAMYRCASSLGPHYEQYFGPGTRLTVT.

This clonotype was seen repeatedly, ten times or more. The CDR3 sequence is CASSTGGTGSEAFF. In DNA, the CDR3 is TGTGCCAGCTCAACAGGGGGGACTGGTTCTGAAGCTTTCTTT. This rearrangement joins TRBV18 to TRBJ1-1; 8 bases line up with TRBD1. The CDR3 spans 14 residues. The trim removed 5 bases at V and 6 bases at J, leaving 8 bases unmatched. CDR1 KGHSH and CDR2 LQKENI come from the germline V gene.

This clonotype came up many times. This sequence joins TRBV9 and TRBJ2-6; 7 bases are shared with TRBD1. The trim removed 3 bases at V and 9 bases at J, leaving 3 bases unmatched. From germline, CDR1 is SGDLS and CDR2 YYNGEE. CDR3 size: 13 residues. The DNA of the CDR3 is TGTGCCAGCAGCGAGGGGACAGTCAACGTCCTGACTTTC. This sequence encodes CASSEGTVNVLTF.

This clonotype appeared many times. This sequence joins TRBV18 and TRBJ2-1; D perhaps matches TRBD2 (6 bases). The ends were cut back, 6 bases at V and 3 bases at J, with 12 bases in the middle. The CDR3 length is 14 residues. Germline assignment: CDR1 KGHSH and CDR2 LQKENI. CDR3 nucleotides: TGTGCCAGCTCTTACGGGGACTTCTACAATGAGCAGTTCTTC. Translation gives CASSYGDFYNEQFF. Combining the CDR3 with reference TRBV18 and TRBJ2-1 gives the whole variable domain NAGVMQNPRHLVRRRGQEARLRCSPMKGHSHVYWYRQLPEEGLKFMVYLQKENIIDESGMPKERFSAEFPKEGPSILRIQQVVRGDSAAYFCASSYGDFYNEQFFGPGTRLTVL.

Many counts were recorded for this clonotype. The CDR3 spells CASSPEGAGYSYEQYF. CDR3 DNA sequence: TGTGCCAGCAGCCCGGAGGGAGCTGGATACTCCTACGAGCAGTACTTC. V is TRBV5-4 and J is TRBJ2-7; tentative D call: TRBD2 (6 bases). CDR1 SGHNT and CDR2 YYREEE come from the germline V gene (reference sequence). The CDR3 is 16 residues long. V was shortened by 4 bases and J by 0 bases, with 17 bases between the two germline ends.

The sample holds one count of this clonotype. V gene TRBV20-1 combines with J gene TRBJ2-1; weak D call: TRBD1 (5 bases). This CDR3 spans 16 amino acids. V was pared by 5 bases and J by 4 bases, with 21 bases between. CDR1 and CDR2 (germline): DFQATT, SNEGSKA (reference sequence). This CDR3 reads CSAWGHSPNYYNEQFF. The CDR3 coding sequence is TGCAGTGCTTGGGGCCACTCTCCGAACTATTACAATGAGCAGTTCTTC.

This clonotype was seen repeatedly, ten times or more. The chain employs TRBV7-2 and TRBJ1-1; 9 bases map to TRBD1. This CDR3 is 15 amino acids long. V shed 3 bases and J 10 bases; nucleotides not matched to a gene: 12. Germline CDR1 SGHTA, CDR2 FQGNSA. The CDR3 region is CASSFGTGKASLAFF. The CDR3 nucleotides read TGTGCCAGCAGCTTCGGGACAGGGAAGGCCTCACTAGCTTTCTTT.

This clonotype has at least ten counts. This chain uses TRBV9 with TRBJ2-2; 10 nucleotides align to TRBD2. With V trimmed by 0 bases and J by 4 bases, 9 bases remained unmatched. The CDR3 is made up of 18 amino acids. Germline V CDR1 and CDR2: SGDLS, YYNGEE. The CDR3 is CASSVEIAGGSRTGELFF. The CDR3 DNA follows: TGTGCCAGCAGCGTAGAGATAGCGGGGGGAAGTCGCACCGGGGAGCTGTTTTTT.

The rearrangement links TRBV7-9 to TRBJ2-3, with 9 bases that match TRBD1. The CDR3 length is 15 residues. CDR1 is SEHNR, CDR2 FQNEAQ, per germline (reference sequence). The trim removed 5 bases at V and 5 bases at J, leaving 8 bases unmatched. The DNA of the CDR3 is TGTGCCAGCAGCGGACAGGGGAGGGGAGAAGATACGCAGTATTTT. As protein: CASSGQGRGEDTQYF.

This clonotype was seen many times. This sequence joins TRBV10-3 and TRBJ2-3, with TRBD2 matching over 7 bases. The CDR3 is 13 amino acids. CDR1 is ENHRY, CDR2 SYGVKD, per germline. V was clipped by 0 bases and J by 14 bases; unmatched bases: 8. The CDR3 DNA is TGTGCCATCAGTGAGTCGCTGAGCGGGGTGGGGTATTTT. Translated, it gives CAISESLSGVGYF.

This clonotype has a count of ten or more. This CDR3 is CATSETGQNNQPQHF. In nucleotides, the CDR3 is TGTGCCACCAGTGAAACGGGACAAAACAATCAGCCCCAGCATTTT. The rearrangement joins TRBV24-1 to TRBJ1-5; a weak D match, TRBD1 (6 bases). CDR3 size: 15 residues. V lost 4 bases to trimming and J lost 3 bases, with 12 bases between them. Germline CDR1 reads KGHDR; CDR2 reads SFDVKD.

This clonotype was found many times. The rearrangement uses TRBV5-1 and TRBJ1-2; 10 bases map to TRBD1. The CDR3 contains 15 residues. Germline trimming cut 4 bases from V and 8 bases from J; bases unmatched to any gene: 11. Germline CDR1 SGHRS, CDR2 YFSETQ. CDR3 protein: CASSTAGTGVDGYTF. The CDR3 DNA reads TGCGCCAGCAGCACGGCGGGGACAGGGGTGGACGGCTACACCTTC.

In its sample, this clonotype was seen many times. The J gene is TRBJ2-3, the V gene TRBV7-2, with D possibly TRBD1 on 5 matching bases. V was pared by 5 bases and J by 0 bases, with 15 bases between. The CDR3 spans 16 residues. The germline V gene encodes CDR1 SGHTA and CDR2 FQGNSA. CDR3 bases: TGTGCCAGCAGCGCCTTTCACAGGAGTAGCACAGATACGCAGTATTTT. This sequence encodes CASSAFHRSSTDTQYF. Drawing the rest from reference TRBV7-2 and TRBJ2-3, the complete variable domain is GAGVSQSPSNKVTEKGKDVELRCDPISGHTALYWYRQSLGQGLEFLIYFQGNSAPDKSGLPSDRFSAERTGGSVSTLTIQRTQQEDSAVYLCASSAFHRSSTDTQYFGPGTRLTVL.

This clonotype was observed at least ten times. V usage is TRBV28 and J usage is TRBJ1-3; D perhaps matches TRBD1 (6 bases). This CDR3 region has 15 residues. Trimming removed 4 bases at V and 4 bases at J, with 14 bases between. Germline V gene sequence: CDR1 MDHEN, CDR2 SYDVKM. The CDR3 reads CASSYPGGAGNTIYF. DNA of the CDR3: TGTGCCAGCAGTTACCCCGGGGGGGCCGGAAACACCATATATTTT.

This clonotype has a count of ten or more. The chain joins TRBV18 to TRBJ1-5; 7 bases agree with TRBD1. This CDR3 region has 15 residues. V lost 3 bases and J lost 0; bases outside the gene matches: 2. Looked up from germline, CDR1 is KGHSH and CDR2 is LQKENI. The CDR3 reads CASSPDRNSNQPQHF. The CDR3 DNA sequence: TGTGCCAGCTCACCGGACAGGAATAGCAATCAGCCCCAGCATTTT.

This clonotype was recorded at least ten times. The chain has TRBV7-6 and TRBJ1-1, with D tentatively TRBD1 (5 bases). Per germline, CDR1 SGHVS and CDR2 FNYEAQ. The V and J ends lost 1 base and 7 bases respectively, with 16 bases between them. This CDR3 spans 15 amino acids. The CDR3 nucleotides are TGTGCCAGCAGCTTAGGCGGCCAGGGCTTCTTTGAAGCTTTCTTT. Residues: CASSLGGQGFFEAFF. The variable domain in full, completed from reference TRBV7-6 and TRBJ1-1, reads GAGVSQSPRYKVTKRGQDVALRCDPISGHVSLYWYRQALGQGPEFLTYFNYEAQQDKSGLPNDRFSAERPEGSISTLTIQRTEQRDSAMYRCASSLGGQGFFEAFFGQGTRLTVV.

This clonotype was detected ten times or more. The V gene is TRBV28, the J gene TRBJ2-2, with a possible D match to TRBD1 (5 bases). Germline CDR1 is MDHEN and CDR2 is SYDVKM. Trimming removed 6 bases from V and 2 bases from J, with 16 bases in between. The CDR3 consists of 16 residues. The CDR3 DNA reads TGTGCCAGCAGCCTAGGGGTGTGGGGAAACACCGGGGAGCTGTTTTTT. Translating it yields CASSLGVWGNTGELFF.

A note on this clonotype: Since a much larger clone is just one base distant, this may be a read error. This rearrangement joins TRBV6-2 or TRBV6-3 to TRBJ2-4; D uncertain. The germline CDR1 and CDR2 sequences are MNHEY and SVGEGT. V shed 3 bases and J shed 7 bases, with 10 bases lying between them. The CDR3 sequence is 13 residues long. The CDR3 loop is CASSYLEDNIQYF. The DNA for the CDR3 is TGTGCCAGCAGTTATCTCGAGGACAACATTCAGTACTTC.

At least ten counts were recorded for this clonotype. The chain recombines TRBV29-1 with TRBJ2-3; 7 bases fit TRBD1. J was trimmed by 7 bases and V by 6 bases; bases with no gene match: 4. The CDR3 is 11 amino acids. Germline V gives CDR1 SQVTM, CDR2 ANQGSEA. CDR3 coding DNA: TGCAGCGTGCACAGGGGTAATACGCAGTATTTT. Amino acids: CSVHRGNTQYF.

This clonotype has at least ten counts. CDR3 amino acids: CASRPQGGREKLFF. The CDR3 DNA sequence: TGTGCCAGCAGGCCCCAAGGGGGGCGAGAAAAACTGTTTTTT. The chain has TRBV28 and TRBJ1-4; TRBD1 might be the D (6 bases). Per germline, CDR1 MDHEN and CDR2 SYDVKM. CDR3 length equals 14 residues. V lost 6 bases, J lost 8 bases, and 16 bases lay in between.

This clonotype showed up many times. V is TRBV5-1 and J is TRBJ2-5, with D possibly TRBD1 on 6 matching bases. Germline CDR1 reads SGHRS; CDR2 reads YFSETQ. The CDR3 has 15 residues. V lost 3 bases to trimming and J lost 5 bases, with 17 bases between them. The CDR3 nucleotides read TGCGCCAGCAGCTGGGGCCAGGGGCTGAGGGAGACCCAGTACTTC. It yields the protein CASSWGQGLRETQYF.

This clonotype was seen at least ten times. The V gene is TRBV20-1, the J gene TRBJ2-2, with a possible D match to TRBD2 (6 bases). Deletions cut 0 bases from V and 1 base from J, with 18 bases between. The CDR3 is 18 amino acids. Per the germline V gene, CDR1 is DFQATT and CDR2 is SNEGSKA (reference sequence). CDR3 sequence reads: CSARDGARDFQNTGELFF. CDR3 coding DNA: TGCAGTGCTAGAGATGGTGCCCGGGACTTTCAGAACACCGGGGAGCTGTTTTTT.

The table lists this clonotype with many counts. This chain links TRBV27 with TRBJ2-1; 7 positions agree with TRBD1. Germline CDR1 reads MNHEY; CDR2 reads SMNVEV (reference sequence). V was clipped by 8 bases and J by 8 bases; unmatched bases: 15. This CDR3 is 15 amino acids long. CDR3 nucleotide sequence: TGTGCCAGCCACCTGACAGGGTTTACTTACGATGAGCAGTTCTTC. This codes for CASHLTGFTYDEQFF.

In this sample, this clonotype turned up many times. The V gene is TRBV10-3, the J gene TRBJ2-5; D may be TRBD1 (6 bases). The CDR3 has 14 amino acids. CDR1 and CDR2 (germline): ENHRY, SYGVKD. The ends were cut back, 6 bases at V and 3 bases at J, with 14 bases in the middle. CDR3 nucleotides: TGTGCCATCAGGCCCGGGACATACGAAGAGACCCAGTACTTC. Its protein product is CAIRPGTYEETQYF.

On this clonotype: A much larger clone differs from this one at a single base, so this may be a read error. The chain couples TRBV7-9 to TRBJ1-4; the match to TRBD1 covers 8 bases. Germline lookup yields CDR1 SEHNR and CDR2 FQNEAQ (reference sequence). There are 17 residues in the CDR3. The DNA for the CDR3 is TGTACCAGCAGCCCCCGCGACAGGGGTGCAACTAATGAAAAACTGTTTTTT. Translated, it gives CTSSPRDRGATNEKLFF. The whole variable domain, remainder taken from reference TRBV7-9 and TRBJ1-4, is DTGVSQNPRHKITKRGQNVTFRCDPISEHNRLYWYRQTLGQGPEFLTYFQNEAQLEKSRLLSDRFSAERPKGSFSTLEIQRTEQGDSAMYLCTSSPRDRGATNEKLFFGSGTQLSVL.

The table lists this clonotype with many counts. V and J are TRBV27 and TRBJ1-2; 8 bases agree with TRBD1. V was pared by 4 bases and J by 3 bases, with 7 bases of the junction left unmatched. This CDR3 region has 15 residues. The germline V gene has CDR1 MNHEY and CDR2 SMNVEV (reference sequence). The chain's CDR3 is CASSSNHRGDYGYTF. In DNA form, the CDR3 reads TGTGCCAGCAGTTCGAACCACAGGGGGGACTATGGCTACACCTTC.